This T cell receptor (beta chain) is from a study of blood T cell repertoires in COVID-19 (dated by TCRdb to the early 2020s). As for the study more broadly: Samples from collaborators originated in the United States, Italy and Spain and spanned both the acute and convalescent phases of COVID-19. The prospective study material was composed of cDNA or gDNA derived from T cells, B-cell-depleted T cells, or PBMCs. Deeply sampled blood TCRbeta repertoires from subjects exposed to, actively infected with, or recovered from COVID-19 were included in the dataset. A freely available public database, intended as a resource for researchers studying the immune response to SARS-CoV-2, is where the repertoires were released. Samples were obtained from the ongoing ImmuneRACE study (first 160 participants) and from some 1,300 subjects provided by 6 global collaborators. A de-identified subject ID, COVID-19 status, age in years and sex were almost always included in the sample metadata. Where available, HLA class I and class II types were obtained from metadata supplied by the sample provider rather than from assay-based typing. General study outcomes and caveats: The quantity of clinical and demographic metadata differed by source and by participant and was supplied without curation.

About this clone: Its antigen is not yet known. No per-base quality is available; no much larger clone lies one base away.

Each collaborating institution followed its own protocols to collect whole blood in K2EDTA tubes. Collaborator samples were shipped for TCRbeta analysis as frozen whole blood, isolated PBMCs, or DNA extracted from either sample type. The germline V gene (reference sequence) yields SGHNT for CDR1 and YYREEE for CDR2. The CDR3 runs 14 residues from the cysteine to the phenylalanine. Left in the record is the CDR3 DNA by itself, 42 bases read in frame from the first base. V is reduced by 4 bases and J by 4 bases, leaving a spacing of 12 bases between them. TCRbeta CDR3 regions were amplified from genomic DNA by means of the immunoSEQ Assay, a bias-controlled multiplex PCR. The published analysis was carried out like this. Within the assay, amplification of reference gene primers was used to estimate how many nucleated cells each sample contained. To quantify the absolute abundance of each unique TCRbeta CDR3 rearrangement, sequence reads were collapsed and filtered. For each sample, productive Simpson clonality was calculated by taking the square root of Simpson's diversity index across productive rearrangements. TCRdb holds this immuneACCESS table with in-frame rearrangements only. Some clones are missing; in checked studies, unresolved V genes explain under half, and the rest has no known cause. V, J and clone size are taken as reported in that table, and D and trimming were inferred from the DNA itself. Counted in this sample were some 150,000 clones; more than 80% of them appeared once. Of the sample, roughly 3.2% is held by the ten largest clones.

The chain is made from TRBV5-4 and TRBJ2-1; the D gene remains uncertain. Specimen: peripheral blood. This TCR derives from a woman aged 60-75 years with active COVID-19. CDR3 protein: CASSLQAGYNEQFF. The sequence in DNA is TGTGCCAGCAGCCTGCAGGCAGGATACAATGAGCAGTTCTTC.